This T cell receptor beta chain was recovered during a study of cytomegalovirus exposure and HLA in healthy donors. The study ran its PCR with 60 Vbeta and 13 Jbeta primers. Repertoires were generated with immunoSEQ multiplex PCR, while TCRdb's copy carries only in-frame clones and drops some. This sample has about 130,000 clones, with about three quarters found just once. Germline lookup yields CDR1 SGDLS and CDR2 YYNGEE. This CDR3 comprises 14 residues. The V end was cut by 4 bases, the J end by 5 bases, with 15 bases between. The rearrangement links TRBV9 to TRBJ1-2, with D possibly matching TRBD1 (6 bases). What was sequenced was PBMCs. This clonotype originated in a man aged 30-40 years in good health and CMV-seronegative. Here the CDR3 reads CASSPRQAYYGYTF. As DNA, the CDR3 is TGTGCCAGCAGCCCCCGACAGGCATATTATGGCTACACCTTC.